This T cell receptor (beta chain) was sequenced for a study of CD8 T cells in ankylosing spondylitis. Germline V CDR1 and CDR2: SGHTA, FQGNSA. The germline V and J ends were trimmed by 1 base and 7 bases, with 8 bases remaining between them. The CDR3 has 13 amino acids. In its sample, this clonotype was seen a few times. Its antigen is unidentified. Scientists made TCR beta libraries using quantitative 5'-RACE with molecular barcodes. Each CDR3 protein gets one entry after TCRdb re-called the 5' RACE reads with MiXCR. The table shows 700,000 to 850,000 distinct CDR3 sequences, with roughly 10% occurring only once. Study-wide results and caveats: The study looked at matched synovial fluid samples from ankylosing spondylitis patients. Disease-linked clones were reported to be significantly enriched there. A CD8+ phenotype characterized the disease-linked clones, which were relatively rare in peripheral blood. There was a TCR beta motif, made of eight highly homologous variants, that appeared characteristic of ankylosing spondylitis blood.

The chain is built from TRBV7-2 and TRBJ2-1; D remains unclear. The sample consisted of blood, either unsorted or a sorted T cell fraction (not recorded which). This sequence was found in a male donor with ankylosing spondylitis. CDR3 DNA sequence: TGTGCCAGCAGCTTAGGGTTCCCTAATGAGCAGTTCTTC. Protein product: CASSLGFPNEQFF.